Below are 20 T cell receptor beta chains sequenced from a single sample in a study of cytomegalovirus exposure and HLA in healthy donors. The PCR employed 60 Vbeta primers together with 13 Jbeta primers. Clones were sequenced by immunoSEQ multiplex PCR, and TCRdb holds only the in-frame ones, with some missing. Found here are roughly 92,000 clones, more than 75% of them singletons; the top ten hold 20% to 30%. Sequencing was performed on PBMCs. Receptors were obtained from a woman aged 45-59 years in good health and CMV-seropositive.

The rearrangement uses TRBV5-1 and TRBJ2-3, with D perhaps TRBD2 (5 bases). This CDR3 is 13 amino acids long. CDR1 is SGHRS, CDR2 YFSETQ, per germline. The ends were cut back, 0 bases at V and 5 bases at J, with 7 bases in the middle. The CDR3: CASSLAGGDTQYF. DNA for the CDR3: TGCGCCAGCAGCTTGGCCGGAGGAGATACGCAGTATTTT.

The V call is TRBV7-3, the J call TRBJ1-1; maybe TRBD1 (6 bases). Per the germline V gene, CDR1 is SGHTA and CDR2 is FQGTGA. V was shortened by 3 bases and J by 4 bases, with 15 bases between the two germline ends. This CDR3 has 15 residues. The CDR3 DNA reads as TGTGCCAGCAGCTTCGAGACAGGCAGAGGCACTGAAGCTTTCTTT. It codes for CASSFETGRGTEAFF.

The chain employs TRBV18 and TRBJ2-3, with 7 nucleotides matching TRBD2. J was trimmed by 0 bases and V by 6 bases; bases with no gene match: 12. CDR3 size: 17 residues. Germline lookup yields CDR1 KGHSH and CDR2 LQKENI. Written as DNA, the CDR3 is TGTGCCAGCTCCCCCAACGTGCCGGGAGGCAGCACAGATACGCAGTATTTT. This translates into CASSPNVPGGSTDTQYF.

The CDR3 loop is CASSGTSGGALNTDTQYF. CDR3 DNA sequence: TGCGCCAGCAGCGGAACTAGCGGGGGGGCCCTCAACACAGATACGCAGTATTTT. This sequence joins TRBV5-1 and TRBJ2-3; 13 nucleotides line up with TRBD2. The CDR3 has 18 residues. Germline V lookup: CDR1 SGHRS, CDR2 YFSETQ. J gave up 2 bases and V 4 bases, and 10 bases lay outside the gene matches.

The V gene is TRBV7-9, the J gene TRBJ1-5; 9 bases are a match to TRBD1. The V gene end was trimmed by 4 bases and the J gene end by 2 bases; junction bases not matched to a gene: 6. Germline V gene lookup returns CDR1 SEHNR and CDR2 FQNEAQ (reference sequence). The CDR3 sequence is 16 residues long. In DNA, the CDR3 is TGTGCCAGCAGCTCGACAGGGGGTCGAGGCAATCAGCCCCAGCATTTT. Protein product: CASSSTGGRGNQPQHF.

The rearrangement uses TRBV7-9 and TRBJ1-3, with D maybe TRBD1 (5 bases). Trimming took 4 bases from V and 0 from J, leaving 7 bases between them. The V gene's germline CDR1 is SEHNR and CDR2 FQNEAQ (reference sequence). The CDR3 has 14 amino acids. The CDR3 DNA sequence: TGTGCCAGCAGCTACACAGGCTCTGGAAACACCATATATTTT. It encodes CASSYTGSGNTIYF.

The rearrangement joins TRBV7-9 to TRBJ1-4; D gene unclear. CDR3 length: 14 amino acids. The V end lost 6 bases, the J end lost 0 bases, and 8 bases lay between the germline ends. Germline CDR1 reads SEHNR; CDR2 reads FQNEAQ (reference sequence). The CDR3 reads CASSYSSTNEKLFF. The DNA of the CDR3 is TGTGCCAGCAGTTACAGTTCAACTAATGAAAAACTGTTTTTT.

The rearrangement uses TRBV6-5 and TRBJ1-1, with D possibly TRBD1 on 6 matching bases. This CDR3 contains 13 residues. The germline V and J ends were trimmed by 9 bases and 0 bases, with 11 bases remaining between them. CDR1 is MNHEY, CDR2 SVGAGI, per germline. DNA for the CDR3: TGTGCCAGTACGGACAGCATGAACACTGAAGCTTTCTTT. Protein: CASTDSMNTEAFF.

The genes are TRBV7-8 and TRBJ1-1, with D possibly being TRBD1 (5 bases). Trimming shortened V by 3 bases and J by 6 bases, and 11 bases separated the two germline ends. CDR1 is SGHVS, CDR2 FQNEAQ, per germline. The CDR3 totals 13 residues. The CDR3 coding sequence is TGTGCCAGCAGCTTCGGGGGAAATGCTGAAGCTTTCTTT. Its protein product is CASSFGGNAEAFF.

This clone has only one observation. The chain recombines TRBV6-1 with TRBJ1-2; perhaps TRBD1 as D (5 bases). CDR3 length: 13 residues. Germline V gives CDR1 MNHNS, CDR2 SASEGT. Trimming shortened V by 6 bases and J by 1 base, and 9 bases separated the two germline ends. DNA of the CDR3: TGTGCCAGCAGACCAGGGTATAACTATGGCTACACCTTC. It translates to CASRPGYNYGYTF.

A single count supports this clone. The V call is TRBV12-5, the J call TRBJ1-2; 7 bases line up with TRBD1. Trimming at V came to 6 bases and at J to 5 bases, leaving 12 bases not matched to a gene. CDR1 LGHNT and CDR2 FRNRAP come from the germline V gene. The CDR3 covers 15 residues. CDR3 loop: CASGTGTAIRYGYTF. The DNA for the CDR3 is TGTGCTAGTGGGACAGGGACAGCGATCCGTTATGGCTACACCTTC.

The V and J genes are TRBV7-8 and TRBJ2-1, with D possibly TRBD2 on 5 matching bases. V lost 5 bases and J 5 bases, leaving 16 bases between the germline ends. Germline CDR1 SGHVS, CDR2 FQNEAQ. The CDR3 is 15 residues long. The CDR3 bases are TGTGCCAGCAGCCTCGGGTTGGGAGCCAACAATGAGCAGTTCTTC. Amino acid sequence: CASSLGLGANNEQFF.

The V call is TRBV30, the J call TRBJ1-4; no firm D call. The V and J ends lost 2 bases and 10 bases respectively, with 8 bases between them. Germline V gene sequence: CDR1 GTSNPN, CDR2 SVGIG (reference sequence). The CDR3 runs to 11 residues. The CDR3 DNA reads as TGTGCCTGGAGTACGGGAGGAAAACTGTTTTTT. Its protein is CAWSTGGKLFF.

This clone was recorded a few times. This rearrangement joins TRBV19 to TRBJ2-7; the match to TRBD1 covers 10 bases. The J segment lost 3 bases and the V segment lost 4 bases, leaving 18 bases of the junction unmatched. The CDR3 extends over 19 amino acids. Germline V gene lookup returns CDR1 LNHDA and CDR2 SQIVND (reference sequence). The DNA for the CDR3 is TGTGCCAGTAGTACCCGGGACAGGGGAAAATCGAGTGGGGGCTACGAGCAGTACTTC. Translating gives CASSTRDRGKSSGGYEQYF. The entire variable domain, with the rest obtained from reference TRBV19 and TRBJ2-7, is as follows: DGGITQSPKYLFRKEGQNVTLSCEQNLNHDAMYWYRQDPGQGLRLIYYSQIVNDFQKGDIAEGYSVSREKKESFPLTVTSAQKNPTAFYLCASSTRDRGKSSGGYEQYFGPGTRLTVT.

V gene TRBV27 combines with J gene TRBJ2-1, with D possibly being TRBD1 (6 bases). The V gene's germline CDR1 is MNHEY and CDR2 SMNVEV (reference sequence). With 3 bases removed from V and 6 bases from J, the gap between germline ends came to 12 bases. The length of the CDR3 is 14 residues. For the CDR3, the DNA is TGTGCCAGCAGTTTTTCCAGGGGTGGCAATGAGCAGTTCTTC. This sequence encodes CASSFSRGGNEQFF.

The chain uses TRBV19 and TRBJ2-3; 7 positions match TRBD1. CDR3 length: 18 amino acids. The V gene's germline CDR1 is LNHDA and CDR2 SQIVND (reference sequence). After removal of 3 bases from V and 2 bases from J, the junction contained 14 bases not matched to a gene. The CDR3 reads CASSIPRTGQKDTDTQYF. The DNA for the CDR3 is TGTGCCAGTAGTATTCCGAGGACAGGCCAGAAAGACACAGATACGCAGTATTTT. Using reference TRBV19 and TRBJ2-3 for the parts outside the CDR3, the full variable domain is DGGITQSPKYLFRKEGQNVTLSCEQNLNHDAMYWYRQDPGQGLRLIYYSQIVNDFQKGDIAEGYSVSREKKESFPLTVTSAQKNPTAFYLCASSIPRTGQKDTDTQYFGPGTRLTVL.

The V and J genes are TRBV5-5 and TRBJ1-1; possibly TRBD1 for D (6 bases). V was shortened by 2 bases and J by 3 bases, with 11 bases between the two germline ends. Germline assignment: CDR1 SGHKS and CDR2 YYEKEE (reference sequence). The CDR3 has 14 residues. CDR3 bases: TGTGCCAGCAGCTTAACAGGGATGGACACTGAAGCTTTCTTT. Amino acids: CASSLTGMDTEAFF.

The rearrangement links TRBV11-3 to TRBJ2-7, with 9 bases lining up with TRBD2. J gave up 1 base and V 5 bases, and 3 bases lay outside the gene matches. Germline lookup yields CDR1 SGHNT and CDR2 YENEEA. The CDR3 contains 14 residues. The CDR3 DNA follows: TGTGCCAGCAGCACTCTAGCGGGGTCCTACGAGCAGTACGTC. Translating gives CASSTLAGSYEQYV.

The rearrangement links TRBV2 to TRBJ1-5, with D hard to call. Germline loops: CDR1 SNHLY, CDR2 FYNNEI. V lost 6 bases and J lost 0, with 6 bases in between. CDR3 size: 13 residues. In DNA form, the CDR3 reads TGTGCCAGCAGGCCCTATAGCAATCAGCCCCAGCATTTT. Its protein is CASRPYSNQPQHF.

This clone was counted between two and nine times. This chain joins TRBV2 and TRBJ2-2, with D unresolved. V was shortened by 7 bases and J by 3 bases, with 9 bases between the two germline ends. CDR3 size: 13 residues. Germline lookup yields CDR1 SNHLY and CDR2 FYNNEI. The CDR3 DNA sequence: TGTGCCAGCAATAAAGACTACACCGGGGAGCTGTTTTTT. Protein sequence: CASNKDYTGELFF.